One sample yielded the 28 T cell receptor beta chains listed below, sequenced in a study of neurological immune-mediated disorders. MiXCR was run by TCRdb on the 5' RACE reads, yielding one entry per CDR3 protein. The sample carries some 19,000 distinct CDR3 sequences, 17% recorded once. The sample was CD8+ T cells from blood. Receptor source: a woman aged 18-29 years with multiple sclerosis.

This clonotype was seen repeatedly, ten times or more. The CDR3 coding sequence is TGTGCCAGCAGCTGGCAGGCGGGGTACAATGAGCAGTTCTTC. It codes for CASSWQAGYNEQFF. The V and J genes are TRBV11-3 and TRBJ2-1; D may be TRBD2 (6 bases). The germline V and J ends were trimmed by 4 bases and 4 bases, with 11 bases remaining between them. Germline lookup yields CDR1 SGHNT and CDR2 YENEEA. The CDR3 extends over 14 amino acids.

By proportion, this clonotype is medium-sized. V usage is TRBV5-4 and J usage is TRBJ2-2, with D unresolved. The germline V and J ends were trimmed by 0 bases and 0 bases, with 9 bases remaining between them. CDR3 length equals 16 residues. Germline V lookup: CDR1 SGHNT, CDR2 YYREEE (reference sequence). The CDR3 region has the DNA TGTGCCAGCAGCTTGGTAGGCCAGACGAACACCGGGGAGCTGTTTTTT. Translation: CASSLVGQTNTGELFF.

This clonotype was seen ten or more times. The rearrangement uses TRBV27 and TRBJ2-7, with 8 positions matching TRBD1. Germline CDR1 reads MNHEY; CDR2 reads SMNVEV (reference sequence). The CDR3 covers 13 residues. The trim removed 4 bases at V and 2 bases at J, leaving 1 base unmatched. The CDR3 DNA reads as TGTGCCAGCAGTTACAGGGGGGCCTACGAGCAGTACTTC. Amino acids: CASSYRGAYEQYF.

This clonotype was seen only once. This chain connects TRBV3-1 to TRBJ1-1; D gene unclear. Germline V gene sequence: CDR1 LGHDT, CDR2 YNNKEL (reference sequence). The V gene lost 3 bases and the J gene lost 9 bases, with 20 bases spanning the gap. CDR3 length: 15 residues. Written as DNA, the CDR3 is TGTGCCAGCAGCCAGTCCGAGAGAGGCGCGGCAAAAGCTTTCTTT. Its translation is CASSQSERGAAKAFF.

Sample share makes this clonotype medium-sized (0.01 to 0.1%). CDR3 DNA: TGTGCCAGCAGCCCTCAAGAGACCCAGTACTTC. Its translation: CASSPQETQYF. The chain recombines TRBV5-5 with TRBJ2-5; D is uncertain. Germline CDR1 is SGHKS and CDR2 is YYEKEE (reference sequence). V dropped 4 bases and J dropped 2 bases, with 3 bases sitting between them. The length of the CDR3 is 11 residues.

This clonotype was found many times. The genes are TRBV5-6 and TRBJ2-7; D is undetermined. Per germline, CDR1 SGHDT and CDR2 YYEEEE. V lost 2 bases to trimming and J lost 2 bases, with 11 bases between them. The CDR3 totals 14 residues. The CDR3 is CASSFLKRAYEQYV. The CDR3 DNA reads TGTGCCAGCAGCTTCCTTAAGCGAGCCTACGAGCAGTACGTC.

This clonotype occurred many times. This rearrangement joins TRBV20-1 to TRBJ1-1, with D possibly being TRBD1 (5 bases). Germline values: CDR1 DFQATT, CDR2 SNEGSKA (reference sequence). This CDR3 is built from 15 residues. V was trimmed by 0 bases and J by 1 base, leaving 12 bases between them. CDR3 sequence: CSAREGKRGNTEAFF. Written as DNA, the CDR3 is TGCAGTGCTAGAGAGGGAAAGAGGGGGAACACTGAAGCTTTCTTT.

This clonotype was seen at least ten times. The J gene is TRBJ2-3, the V gene TRBV12-3 or TRBV12-4; the D is unclear. Trimming stripped 3 bases from V and 0 bases from J, with 7 bases between. The CDR3 runs to 14 residues. For the CDR3, the DNA is TGTGCCAGCAGTTTTTTCATGAGCACAGATACGCAGTATTTT. It is translated as CASSFFMSTDTQYF.

The chain uses TRBV12-3 or TRBV12-4 and TRBJ2-5; D gene ambiguous. The CDR3 contains 14 residues. V was shortened by 1 base and J by 3 bases, with 9 bases between the two germline ends. CDR3 sequence reads: CASSLDAVEETQYF. DNA for the CDR3: TGTGCCAGCAGTTTAGATGCGGTCGAAGAGACCCAGTACTTC.

This clonotype is medium-sized in the sample. The chain joins TRBV2 to TRBJ1-5; TRBD1 matches 8 bases. This CDR3 contains 14 residues. J gave up 5 bases and V 6 bases, and 6 bases lay outside the gene matches. In germline, CDR1 is SNHLY, CDR2 FYNNEI. The DNA of the CDR3 is TGTGCCAGCAGCGTGACAGGGGTACATCAGCCCCAGCATTTT. It translates to CASSVTGVHQPQHF. Using reference TRBV2 and TRBJ1-5 for the parts outside the CDR3, the full variable domain is EPEVTQTPSHQVTQMGQEVILRCVPISNHLYFYWYRQILGQKVEFLVSFYNNEISEKSEIFDDQFSVERPDGSNFTLKIRSTKLEDSAMYFCASSVTGVHQPQHFGDGTRLSIL.

In its sample, this clonotype was seen many times. This chain connects TRBV20-1 to TRBJ2-7, with a possible D match to TRBD2 (6 bases). The V and J ends lost 3 bases and 4 bases respectively, with 13 bases between them. The CDR3 is made up of 13 amino acids. The germline V gene has CDR1 DFQATT and CDR2 SNEGSKA (reference sequence). The CDR3 here is CSARVRGGYEQYF. The DNA of the CDR3 is TGCAGTGCTAGGGTGCGGGGCGGGTACGAGCAGTACTTC.

The V and J genes are TRBV20-1 and TRBJ2-1; D ambiguous. This CDR3 spans 14 amino acids. Looked up from germline, CDR1 is DFQATT and CDR2 is SNEGSKA (reference sequence). V gave up 0 bases and J gave up 0 bases, with 6 bases separating them. CDR3 amino acids: CSAREIRSYNEQFF. DNA of the CDR3: TGCAGTGCTAGAGAAATTCGCTCCTACAATGAGCAGTTCTTC.

The rearrangement uses TRBV10-3 and TRBJ2-1; the match to TRBD2 covers 7 bases. This CDR3 comprises 15 residues. V shed 6 bases, J shed 9 bases, and the junction held 14 bases outside the gene matches. Germline loops: CDR1 ENHRY, CDR2 SYGVKD. The CDR3 region has the DNA TGTGCCATCAGCAGAAGGTTGGGCGGGGGAAGTGAGCAGTTCTTC. Translated: CAISRRLGGGSEQFF.

The V call is TRBV5-1, the J call TRBJ2-7; 9 bases fit TRBD2. Germline CDR1 and CDR2: SGHRS and YFSETQ. The CDR3 loop spans 14 amino acids. With V trimmed by 2 bases and J by 0 bases, 0 bases remained unmatched. CDR3 in amino acids: CASSFSGSSYEQYV. CDR3 in DNA: TGCGCCAGCAGCTTTAGCGGGAGCTCCTACGAGCAGTACGTC.

This clonotype was seen repeatedly, ten times or more. The chain recombines TRBV7-6 with TRBJ1-5, with 8 positions matching TRBD1. Germline loops: CDR1 SGHVS, CDR2 FNYEAQ. The V gene end was trimmed by 5 bases and the J gene end by 7 bases; junction bases not matched to a gene: 16. The CDR3 runs 17 residues. This chain's CDR3 is CASSPRPGQEGGQPQHF. The CDR3, as DNA: TGTGCCAGCAGCCCGCGACCGGGACAGGAGGGTGGGCAGCCCCAGCATTTT. Complete variable domain (other parts from reference TRBV7-6 and TRBJ1-5): GAGVSQSPRYKVTKRGQDVALRCDPISGHVSLYWYRQALGQGPEFLTYFNYEAQQDKSGLPNDRFSAERPEGSISTLTIQRTEQRDSAMYRCASSPRPGQEGGQPQHFGDGTRLSIL.

This clonotype was found many times. J is TRBJ1-1 and V is TRBV5-1; D remains ambiguous. The CDR3 covers 12 residues. V was pared by 8 bases and J by 1 base, with 9 bases between. The germline V gene has CDR1 SGHRS and CDR2 YFSETQ. CDR3 sequence (DNA): TGCGCCAGTTCCCCGGAGAACACTGAAGCTTTCTTT. Protein product: CASSPENTEAFF.

In its sample, this clonotype ranks as medium-sized. The chain joins TRBV13 to TRBJ1-6, with a weak D call TRBD1 (5 bases). The CDR3 loop spans 17 amino acids. V lost 3 bases and J 5 bases, leaving 17 bases between the germline ends. The germline gives CDR1 PRHDT, CDR2 FYEKMQ (reference sequence). The CDR3 DNA follows: TGTGCCAGCAGCTTGGGGAACAGGCCTCTCCATAATTCACCCCTCCACTTT. This codes for CASSLGNRPLHNSPLHF.

This clonotype has a count of ten or more. V gene TRBV5-6 combines with J gene TRBJ1-2, with no clear D. This CDR3 is 14 amino acids long. The V gene lost 4 bases and the J gene lost 2 bases, with 12 bases spanning the gap. Looked up from germline, CDR1 is SGHDT and CDR2 is YYEEEE. The CDR3 sequence is CASSLFGLNYGYTF. CDR3 coding DNA: TGTGCCAGCAGCCTATTCGGACTGAACTATGGCTACACCTTC.

This clonotype has ten or more counts. The chain uses TRBV5-1 and TRBJ2-1, with unresolved D. The germline V gene encodes CDR1 SGHRS and CDR2 YFSETQ. Trimming removed 0 bases at V and 0 bases at J, with 13 bases between. The CDR3 loop spans 17 amino acids. The CDR3 loop is CASSLAVADSSYNEQFF. CDR3 DNA: TGCGCCAGCAGCTTGGCCGTGGCGGATAGCTCCTACAATGAGCAGTTCTTC.

This clonotype was observed at least ten times. This chain uses TRBV24-1 with TRBJ2-5; TRBD2 aligns across 13 bases. J lost 5 bases, V lost 0 bases, and 5 bases had no gene match. The V gene's germline CDR1 is KGHDR and CDR2 SFDVKD. The CDR3 is 17 amino acids. The CDR3 DNA sequence: TGTGCCACCAGTGATTTGCGAGGGACTAGCGGGATGGAGACCCAGTACTTC. It encodes CATSDLRGTSGMETQYF.

This clonotype was counted ten times or more. The rearrangement links TRBV6-1 to TRBJ2-6; D gene unclear. V lost 2 bases, J lost 4 bases, and 12 bases lay in between. Looked up from germline, CDR1 is MNHNS and CDR2 is SASEGT. The CDR3 extends over 16 amino acids. CDR3 protein: CASSENYGSGANVLTF. The DNA of the CDR3 is TGTGCCAGCAGTGAAAATTACGGGTCCGGGGCCAACGTCCTGACTTTC.

This chain connects TRBV2 to TRBJ1-2, with D perhaps TRBD1 (6 bases). The CDR3 loop spans 14 amino acids. The ends were cut back, 8 bases at V and 8 bases at J, with 21 bases in the middle. CDR1 and CDR2 (germline): SNHLY, FYNNEI. CDR3 loop: CASGSQGGSGGYTF. CDR3 nucleotides: TGTGCCAGCGGGTCACAGGGAGGGTCGGGCGGCTACACCTTC.

Judged by abundance, this clonotype is medium-sized. V is TRBV6-4 and J is TRBJ2-1; TRBD2 matches 8 bases. J lost 7 bases, V lost 4 bases, and 12 bases had no gene match. This CDR3 has 16 amino acids. Germline loops: CDR1 MRHNA, CDR2 SNTAGT. DNA of the CDR3: TGTGCCAGCAGTGTCCGGGCGGGACTAGGCTATAATGAGCAGTTCTTC. This gives the protein CASSVRAGLGYNEQFF.

This clonotype was recorded many times. The chain links TRBV30 to TRBJ2-7; 8 nucleotides match TRBD1. Per the germline V gene, CDR1 is GTSNPN and CDR2 is SVGIG (reference sequence). V lost 8 bases, J lost 2 bases, and 20 bases stayed unmatched. The CDR3 loop spans 17 amino acids. The CDR3 DNA reads TGTGCCCCCTACGACCCGGGACAGGCGCCGGAACCCTACGAGCAGTACGTC. Encoded protein: CAPYDPGQAPEPYEQYV.

This clonotype was observed at least ten times. The chain recombines TRBV12-5 with TRBJ2-3; D is uncertain. V was cut by 3 bases and J by 5 bases, with 12 bases left in between. Germline lookup yields CDR1 LGHNT and CDR2 FRNRAP. This CDR3 has 14 residues. Here the CDR3 reads CASGLDSPGDTQYF. The CDR3 nucleotides are TGTGCTAGTGGTTTAGATAGTCCGGGAGATACGCAGTATTTT.

At least ten counts were recorded for this clonotype. Compared with germline, one end of the junction differs, possibly owing to a read error. The chain uses TRBV12-3 or TRBV12-4 and TRBJ1-2, with D maybe TRBD1 (5 bases). The CDR3 sequence is 11 residues long. This CDR3 is CATSQGARYTF. The DNA for the CDR3 is TGTGCCACCAGTCAAGGGGCTCGCTACACCTTC.

V is TRBV20-1 and J is TRBJ1-2; no firm D call. The CDR3 covers 11 residues. Germline V gene sequence: CDR1 DFQATT, CDR2 SNEGSKA (reference sequence). Trimming took 3 bases from V and 6 from J, leaving 8 bases between them. The CDR3 sequence: CSASRLNGYTF. CDR3 nucleotides: TGCAGTGCTAGTCGATTGAATGGCTACACCTTC.

This clonotype came up many times. V is TRBV6-2 or TRBV6-3 and J is TRBJ2-7; D remains unclear. V lost 8 bases to trimming and J lost 2 bases, with 16 bases between them. Per the germline V gene, CDR1 is MNHEY and CDR2 is SVGEGT. CDR3 length: 14 amino acids. This chain's CDR3 is CASRMGGLTYEQYV. The CDR3 nucleotides read TGTGCCAGCCGAATGGGCGGCCTAACCTACGAGCAGTACGTC.